These 6 T cell receptor beta chains came from one sample sequenced in a study of blood T cell repertoires in COVID-19. Clones were sequenced by immunoSEQ multiplex PCR, and TCRdb holds only the in-frame ones, with some missing. The sample shows about 230,000 clones, roughly 87% of them seen only once. The source material was PBMCs or T cells enriched from blood (not recorded which). These receptors all come from a man aged 30 to 45 who had recovered from COVID-19.

The V gene is TRBV5-8, the J gene TRBJ1-2; tentative D call: TRBD1 (6 bases). The CDR3 extends over 15 amino acids. V gave up 4 bases and J gave up 2 bases, with 15 bases separating them. Germline assignment: CDR1 SGHTS and CDR2 YDEGEE. The CDR3 nucleotides read TGTGCCAGCAGCATTCGGACAGTACGCAACTATGGCTACACCTTC. Its protein product is CASSIRTVRNYGYTF.

V and J are TRBV5-1 and TRBJ1-3, with 7 bases that match TRBD1. CDR1 and CDR2 (germline): SGHRS, YFSETQ. J lost 0 bases, V lost 3 bases, and 15 bases had no gene match. The CDR3 covers 19 residues. In DNA form, the CDR3 reads TGCGCCAGCAGCTCCGAACCCCGACAGGGTGCTATCTCTGGAAACACCATATATTTT. Translating it yields CASSSEPRQGAISGNTIYF.

The CDR3 bases are TGTGCCAGCAGCCGGGGGGGGACTAGCGGGAGCCACGAGCAGTACTTC. Translating it yields CASSRGGTSGSHEQYF. The chain links TRBV5-4 to TRBJ2-7, with 14 nucleotides matching TRBD2. V lost 4 bases and J lost 5; bases outside the gene matches: 8. CDR1 is SGHNT, CDR2 YYREEE, per germline (reference sequence). This CDR3 has 16 residues.

The rearrangement uses TRBV12-3 or TRBV12-4 and TRBJ2-7; D not certain. Between the trimmed V and J ends, which lost 6 bases and 6 bases, there was a span of 15 bases. The CDR3 runs to 13 residues. This chain's CDR3 is CASSLNWAGEQYF. CDR3 in DNA: TGTGCCAGCAGCCTTAATTGGGCTGGCGAGCAGTACTTC.

The chain employs TRBV5-1 and TRBJ2-5; 9 nucleotides match TRBD1. Germline CDR1 and CDR2: SGHRS and YFSETQ. CDR3 length: 16 amino acids. V shed 4 bases and J 5 bases; nucleotides not matched to a gene: 12. The CDR3 loop reads CASSPQGQGWGETQYF. The CDR3 nucleotides are TGCGCCAGCAGCCCCCAAGGACAGGGGTGGGGGGAGACCCAGTACTTC.

The V call is TRBV28, the J call TRBJ1-5; no clear D. Trimming pared 2 bases from V and 5 bases from J, leaving 13 bases between. Germline CDR1 is MDHEN and CDR2 is SYDVKM. This CDR3 contains 15 residues. The CDR3, as DNA: TGTGCCAGCAGTTTAAGAGGGCTTGGGTATCAGCCCCAGCATTTT. It translates to CASSLRGLGYQPQHF.